The 14 T cell receptor beta chains reported below all come from one sample, sequenced in a study of hypomethylating agent response in myelodysplastic syndrome. Here immunoSEQ multiplex PCR was the method, and the copy in TCRdb shows in-frame clones only, minus some. There are about 5,700 clones in the sample; around four fifths occur only once, and roughly 11% lies in the top ten. The material sequenced was bone marrow, taken before or after starting hypomethylating agent treatment for myelodysplastic syndrome (not recorded which). These receptors were collected from a human donor with myelodysplastic syndrome.

The chain combines TRBV18 with TRBJ2-3, with TRBD1 matching 7 bases. Germline CDR1 KGHSH, CDR2 LQKENI. The CDR3 consists of 16 residues. After removal of 4 bases from V and 2 bases from J, the junction contained 9 bases not matched to a gene. In DNA form, the CDR3 reads TGTGCCAGCTCACAAAGACAGGGCCGGGCCACAGATACGCAGTATTTT. Its translation: CASSQRQGRATDTQYF.

This chain uses TRBV5-4 with TRBJ2-1; 9 bases are a match to TRBD2. Germline assignment: CDR1 SGHNT and CDR2 YYREEE (reference sequence). CDR3 length: 14 residues. The J segment lost 10 bases and the V segment lost 4 bases, leaving 9 bases of the junction unmatched. The CDR3 DNA sequence: TGTGCCAGCAGCGGGACTAGCCGATTTGTCGAGCAGTTCTTC. Translating it yields CASSGTSRFVEQFF.

DNA for the CDR3: TGTGCCAGCAGGGGACAGAATAATTCACCCCTCCACTTT. Its translation is CASRGQNNSPLHF. V and J are TRBV6-1 and TRBJ1-6; 7 nucleotides align to TRBD1. The CDR3 sequence is 13 residues long. The trim removed 6 bases at V and 5 bases at J, leaving 1 base unmatched. Germline V gene lookup returns CDR1 MNHNS and CDR2 SASEGT.

The chain uses TRBV13 and TRBJ2-5; no clear D. CDR1 is PRHDT, CDR2 FYEKMQ, per germline (reference sequence). CDR3 length: 14 amino acids. V was pared by 2 bases and J by 5 bases, with 12 bases between. CDR3 sequence: CASSLRSPLETQYF. The CDR3 DNA follows: TGTGCCAGCAGCTTAAGGTCTCCTTTGGAGACCCAGTACTTC.

This rearrangement joins TRBV6-5 to TRBJ1-1; D gene unclear. CDR1 and CDR2 (germline): MNHEY, SVGAGI. Trimming removed 6 bases at V and 0 bases at J, with 8 bases between. The CDR3 length is 13 residues. DNA of the CDR3: TGTGCCAGCAGAAAACAGATGAACACTGAAGCTTTCTTT. This translates into CASRKQMNTEAFF.

This clone occurred a few times. J is TRBJ1-1 and V is TRBV7-9, with unresolved D. From germline, CDR1 is SEHNR and CDR2 FQNEAQ (reference sequence). CDR3 length equals 13 residues. V lost 5 bases and J lost 1, with 8 bases in between. The CDR3 is CASSPQQNTEAFF. The CDR3 DNA reads as TGTGCCAGCAGCCCCCAGCAGAACACTGAAGCTTTCTTT.

The V gene is TRBV5-1, the J gene TRBJ2-2; TRBD2 aligns across 10 bases. The CDR3 loop spans 15 amino acids. V shed 4 bases, J shed 5 bases, and the junction held 5 bases outside the gene matches. Germline-derived CDR1 and CDR2 are SGHRS and YFSETQ. CDR3 DNA sequence: TGCGCCAGCAGCCCCGGGACTAGCGAGACCGGGGAGCTGTTTTTT. Translated, it gives CASSPGTSETGELFF. Together with reference TRBV5-1 and TRBJ2-2, the CDR3 gives the full variable domain: KAGVTQTPRYLIKTRGQQVTLSCSPISGHRSVSWYQQTPGQGLQFLFEYFSETQRNKGNFPGRFSGRQFSNSRSEMNVSTLELGDSALYLCASSPGTSETGELFFGEGSRLTVL.

This clone was observed a few times. The chain combines TRBV7-9 with TRBJ1-6; TRBD1 aligns across 8 bases. The trim removed 6 bases at V and 10 bases at J, leaving 8 bases unmatched. The CDR3 is made up of 14 amino acids. Germline V CDR1 and CDR2: SEHNR, FQNEAQ (reference sequence). The CDR3, as DNA: TGTGCCAGCAGGCCGACAGGGGAGGGATCACCCCTCCACTTT. Translating gives CASRPTGEGSPLHF.

The chain recombines TRBV7-2 with TRBJ2-7, with D uncertain. The germline V gene has CDR1 SGHTA and CDR2 FQGNSA. Between the trimmed V and J ends, which lost 4 bases and 7 bases, there was a span of 11 bases. The CDR3 sequence is 12 residues long. CDR3 amino acids: CASSSINGEQYF. CDR3 in DNA: TGTGCCAGCAGCTCTATAAACGGGGAGCAGTACTTC.

This clone has only one observation. The V call is TRBV7-2, the J call TRBJ1-1, with a possible D match to TRBD1 (5 bases). This CDR3 spans 15 amino acids. Germline CDR1 reads SGHTA; CDR2 reads FQGNSA. The V end lost 2 bases, the J end lost 0 bases, and 10 bases lay between the germline ends. Written as DNA, the CDR3 is TGTGCCAGCAGCTTAAAGACAGAAATGAACACTGAAGCTTTCTTT. Translated, it gives CASSLKTEMNTEAFF.

The gene calls are TRBV7-2 and TRBJ1-5; D is unresolved. Trimming took 1 base from V and 9 from J, leaving 10 bases between them. The CDR3 covers 13 residues. Germline V CDR1 and CDR2: SGHTA, FQGNSA. CDR3 DNA: TGTGCCAGCAGCTTAGGCAGCCTCGCGCCCCAGCATTTT. Translated, it gives CASSLGSLAPQHF.

The V and J genes are TRBV5-8 and TRBJ1-2; TRBD1 agrees at 7 bases. Germline CDR1 reads SGHTS; CDR2 reads YDEGEE. CDR3 size: 14 residues. V was pared by 4 bases and J by 4 bases, with 7 bases of the junction left unmatched. The CDR3 loop reads CASSRDRAAYGYTF. The CDR3 nucleotides read TGTGCCAGCAGCCGCGACAGGGCCGCCTATGGCTACACCTTC.

The V and J genes are TRBV11-2 and TRBJ2-5; 7 bases line up with TRBD1. V lost 6 bases to trimming and J lost 3 bases; unmatched junction nucleotides: 7. The CDR3 runs to 14 residues. CDR1 and CDR2 (germline): SGHAT, FQNNGV. The CDR3 here is CASSPGTVEETQYF. DNA for the CDR3: TGTGCCAGCAGTCCCGGGACAGTCGAAGAGACCCAGTACTTC.

The V call is TRBV7-2, the J call TRBJ2-1; TRBD2 matches at 15 bases. V lost 8 bases, J lost 5 bases, and 1 base stayed unmatched. This CDR3 region has 14 residues. Germline-derived CDR1 and CDR2 are SGHTA and FQGNSA. CDR3 protein: CASGTSGGNNEQFF. CDR3 coding DNA: TGTGCCAGCGGGACTAGCGGGGGGAACAATGAGCAGTTCTTC.